The sequence of this T cell receptor beta chain was determined in a study of blood T cells in healthy people across ages. Study-wide points: Naive T cell percentage showed a strong correlation with the diversity of TCR beta. PBMC samples, being unsorted, prevented any conclusive comparison of naive and antigen-experienced cells.

CDR1 is SGHTA and CDR2 is FQGNSA in the germline V gene. V dropped 4 bases and J dropped 5; count of bases not matched to a gene: 13. The CDR3 extends over 16 amino acids. A sample-barcoded 5' primer and a J-beta primer mix were used in a second PCR of about 7 to 12 cycles. TCRdb re-analysed the 5' RACE reads in MiXCR, keeping a single row per CDR3 protein. Here the sample spans 750,000 or so distinct CDR3 sequences, 20% to 30% being singletons. A note on this clonotype: The antigen is not known.

The data also belong to a second study, concerning T cells of mothers and their children.

The TCR comes from a boy aged 10-17 years in good health. The rearrangement uses TRBV7-2 and TRBJ2-5, with 7 bases that match TRBD2. The material sequenced was blood. The CDR3 here is CASSSEGRGTGETQYF. DNA of the CDR3: TGTGCCAGCAGCTCCGAGGGGCGGGGGACCGGGGAGACCCAGTACTTC.